Listed here are 13 T cell receptor beta chains from one sample, sequenced in a study of cytotoxic CD8 clonotypes in ibrutinib-treated CLL. Generated by immunoSEQ multiplex PCR, the TCRdb table keeps only in-frame clones and is missing some. This sample has 300,000 or so clones, with roughly 67% found just once. The sample consisted of PBMCs, taken after 36 months of ibrutinib treatment. All receptors derive from a human donor with chronic lymphocytic leukemia.

This clone was recorded only once. The chain recombines TRBV11-3 with TRBJ1-2, with D possibly being TRBD1 (5 bases). The germline gives CDR1 SGHNT, CDR2 YENEEA. Trimming took off 3 bases at V and 6 bases at J, with 11 bases between the two ends. CDR3 size: 13 residues. This chain's CDR3 is CASSFSGNNGYTF. As DNA, the CDR3 is TGTGCCAGCAGCTTTTCAGGGAATAATGGCTACACCTTC.

The chain is built from TRBV14 and TRBJ2-1, with D hard to call. This CDR3 spans 12 amino acids. Looked up from germline, CDR1 is SGHDN and CDR2 is FVKESK. V lost 4 bases and J lost 7, with 8 bases in between. This CDR3 reads CASSPTENEQFF. The CDR3 DNA is TGTGCCAGCAGCCCTACAGAGAATGAGCAGTTCTTC.

The CDR3 loop reads CASINPGQGTIQPQHF. CDR3 bases: TGTGCCAGTATTAACCCGGGACAGGGGACGATTCAGCCCCAGCATTTT. The chain combines TRBV19 with TRBJ1-5; TRBD1 matches 10 bases. This CDR3 has 16 amino acids. CDR1 is LNHDA, CDR2 SQIVND, per germline (reference sequence). Unmatched junction bases numbered 12, after V lost 7 bases and J lost 6 bases. Variable domain in full (rest from reference TRBV19 and TRBJ1-5): DGGITQSPKYLFRKEGQNVTLSCEQNLNHDAMYWYRQDPGQGLRLIYYSQIVNDFQKGDIAEGYSVSREKKESFPLTVTSAQKNPTAFYLCASINPGQGTIQPQHFGDGTRLSIL.

This chain links TRBV5-4 with TRBJ2-5; 9 bases match TRBD2. V shed 4 bases, J shed 3 bases, and the junction held 7 bases outside the gene matches. The CDR3 is made up of 15 amino acids. Germline loops: CDR1 SGHNT, CDR2 YYREEE (reference sequence). The CDR3 sequence: CASSEGGGAKETQYF. CDR3 DNA: TGTGCCAGCAGCGAGGGCGGGGGGGCGAAAGAGACCCAGTACTTC.

The chain is built from TRBV18 and TRBJ2-2; 10 bases are a match to TRBD1. The ends lost 2 bases at V and 13 bases at J; junction bases unmatched: 10. Germline V gives CDR1 KGHSH, CDR2 LQKENI. The CDR3 loop spans 15 amino acids. This CDR3 reads CASSPGPTGGFVLFF. The CDR3 DNA reads as TGTGCCAGCTCACCAGGGCCGACAGGGGGCTTCGTGCTGTTTTTT.

The V gene is TRBV11-2, the J gene TRBJ2-2; D assignment may be TRBD1 or TRBD2 (6 bases each). Germline-derived CDR1 and CDR2 are SGHAT and FQNNGV. The CDR3 loop spans 12 amino acids. V was shortened by 5 bases and J by 9 bases, with 10 bases between the two germline ends. DNA of the CDR3: TGTGCCAGCAGCACCGGGGGCCGGGAGCTGTTTTTT. It specifies CASSTGGRELFF.

The chain carries TRBV5-4 and TRBJ2-3, with TRBD2 matching 12 bases. Trimming took 4 bases from V and 2 from J; bases not matched to a gene: 5. Germline-derived CDR1 and CDR2 are SGHNT and YYREEE (reference sequence). The CDR3 runs 16 residues. The CDR3 here is CASSPGLAGITDTQYF. In DNA form, the CDR3 reads TGTGCCAGCAGCCCCGGACTAGCGGGGATCACAGATACGCAGTATTTT.

The chain combines TRBV5-4 with TRBJ2-1; D unresolved. Germline values: CDR1 SGHNT, CDR2 YYREEE (reference sequence). V was clipped by 4 bases and J by 4 bases, with 9 bases between them. The CDR3 runs 13 residues. CDR3 amino acids: CASSPLGYNEQFF. The DNA for the CDR3 is TGTGCCAGCAGCCCTCTAGGTTACAATGAGCAGTTCTTC.

The gene calls are TRBV6-6 and TRBJ1-2; 9 nucleotides match TRBD1. V dropped 5 bases and J dropped 8; count of bases not matched to a gene: 6. From germline, CDR1 is MNHNY and CDR2 SVGAGI (reference sequence). The CDR3 totals 13 residues. The CDR3 DNA reads as TGTGCCAGCAGTCGCTTACAGGGGGCCGGCTACACCTTC. It specifies CASSRLQGAGYTF.

V and J are TRBV5-1 and TRBJ2-2; a possible D gene is TRBD2 (6 bases). This CDR3 region has 16 residues. Germline lookup yields CDR1 SGHRS and CDR2 YFSETQ. Deletions cut 4 bases from V and 5 bases from J, with 18 bases between. The CDR3 sequence is CASSHFSGSGTGELFF. Written as DNA, the CDR3 is TGCGCCAGCAGCCACTTCAGCGGGTCGGGGACCGGGGAGCTGTTTTTT.

The table lists this clone with a few counts. This sequence joins TRBV7-9 and TRBJ2-1; tentatively, D is TRBD2 (6 bases). The germline V gene encodes CDR1 SEHNR and CDR2 FQNEAQ (reference sequence). V lost 6 bases and J lost 2, with 14 bases in between. The CDR3 runs 15 residues. CDR3 DNA: TGTGCCAGCAGGAGCTTCGGGGGAGCCTACAATGAGCAGTTCTTC. Protein sequence: CASRSFGGAYNEQFF.

The genes are TRBV5-6 and TRBJ1-6, with TRBD1 matching over 7 bases. The V segment lost 3 bases and the J segment 6 bases; nucleotides outside the gene matches: 3. The germline V gene has CDR1 SGHDT and CDR2 YYEEEE. The CDR3 is 14 residues long. The CDR3 DNA sequence: TGTGCCAGCAGCTGGCAGGGGGTTAATTCACCCCTCCACTTT. Translation: CASSWQGVNSPLHF.

The chain links TRBV9 to TRBJ2-7; 8 bases are a match to TRBD2. Germline V gene data show CDR1 as SGDLS and CDR2 as YYNGEE. CDR3 length equals 15 residues. The J segment lost 2 bases and the V segment lost 0 bases, leaving 4 bases of the junction unmatched. The CDR3 region is CASSVVAGGPYEQYF. Written as DNA, the CDR3 is TGTGCCAGCAGCGTAGTCGCGGGAGGACCCTACGAGCAGTACTTC.